This T cell receptor beta chain came from a study of blood T cells in healthy people across ages. Study background: Every two T cells gave about one barcoded beta molecule via template switching. Overall study results and limits: Because sorting was not performed, PBMCs prevented conclusive naive versus antigen-experienced comparison. Comparison with aged donors showed that long-lived donors had more naive CD4+ cells and higher diversity.

This clonotype was counted a few times. The target antigen is unknown. Alongside a J-beta primer mix, a sample-barcoded 5' primer served in a second PCR lasting 7 to 11 cycles. Carrying 12 random nucleotides, a template-switch adaptor labeled each individual cDNA molecule. TCRdb used MiXCR to reprocess the 5' RACE reads, holding one entry per CDR3 protein. The data contain 540,000 or so distinct CDR3 sequences, about 25% of them seen just once; the ten biggest clones take up just under 9%. These data were also filed under a second study, of T cells of mothers and their children.

Sequencing was done on a sample of blood. The TCR was taken from a boy between 10 and 17 years old in good health.

The CDR3: CSVEQVYNEQFF. The CDR3 DNA reads as TGCAGCGTTGAGCAGGTCTACAATGAGCAGTTCTTC. The chain couples TRBV29-1 to TRBJ2-1; no clear D. The CDR3 is 12 residues long. The germline gives CDR1 SQVTM, CDR2 ANQGSEA. The V and J ends lost 3 bases and 3 bases respectively, with 6 bases between them.